The 18 T cell receptor beta chains reported below all come from one sample, sequenced in a study of T cell repertoires in cytomegalovirus infection. TCRdb passed the reads through MiXCR, listing each CDR3 protein once. The sample carries 8,000 or so distinct CDR3 sequences, 45% to 60% recorded once. Their recognized antigens are unknown. The sequenced material came from PBMCs, sequenced either directly or after in vitro stimulation (not recorded which). The receptors were gathered from a human donor in good health (CMV status not recorded). Some clones in this sample may be carry-over from other donors' samples.

Remarks on this clonotype: A junction boundary mismatches the germline segment, possibly from a read error. The V and J genes are TRBV7-6 and TRBJ2-7; 9 nucleotides line up with TRBD2. In germline, CDR1 is SGHVS, CDR2 FNYEAQ. This CDR3 region has 15 residues. CDR3 amino acids: CASSLCLAGLYEQYF. As DNA, the CDR3 is TGTGCTAGCAGCTTATGCCTAGCGGGGCTCTACGAGCAGTACTTC.

This clonotype was counted between two and nine times. An end of the junction differs from the germline gene, which may be a read error. The rearrangement links TRBV5-6 to TRBJ1-2; 7 nucleotides line up with TRBD1. The CDR3 totals 15 residues. Germline lookup yields CDR1 SGHDT and CDR2 YYEEEE. The DNA for the CDR3 is TGTGCCAGCAGCTCCTACCGGGACATCTGGTCTCAGGGGGGATTC. Its translation: CASSSYRDIWSQGGF.

V usage is TRBV25-1 and J usage is TRBJ2-1, with 10 bases fitting TRBD1. The CDR3 runs 16 residues. Germline-derived CDR1 and CDR2 are MGHDK and SYGVNS. V lost 0 bases and J lost 6; bases outside the gene matches: 5. CDR3 bases: TGTGCCAGCAGTGAATATACCCGGGACAGGGGCAATGAGCAGTTCTTC. This translates into CASSEYTRDRGNEQFF.

Comment on this clonotype: Mismatch with germline at one junction end may stem from a read error. J is TRBJ1-5 and V is TRBV7-6; D not resolved. CDR3 length: 15 residues. Germline values: CDR1 SGHVS, CDR2 FNYEAQ. CDR3 in DNA: TGTGATAGGAGCCCCGAAACATACAGCAATCTGCCCCAGCATTTT. Encoded protein: CDRSPETYSNLPQHF.

This clonotype was observed a few times. At one of its ends the junction is not consistent with the germline gene, which may arise from a read error. The chain joins TRBV6-5 to TRBJ1-5; 8 bases are a match to TRBD1. The CDR3 covers 15 residues. Looked up from germline, CDR1 is MNHEY and CDR2 is SVGAGI. CDR3 DNA sequence: TGTGCCACAGGCCTCCGACAGGGGACCAATCATCCCCAGACTTTT. Translation: CATGLRQGTNHPQTF.

For this clonotype: The CDR3 end shows no conserved phenylalanine or tryptophan, and so a read error is likely. The rearrangement uses TRBV27 and TRBJ1-2; D may be TRBD1 (6 bases). Per germline, CDR1 MNHEY and CDR2 SMNVEV (reference sequence). Trimming stripped 6 bases from V and 1 base from J, with 15 bases between. The CDR3 has 15 amino acids. The CDR3 DNA follows: TGTGCCAGCAGCTGTAATCAGGGGCATAACTATGGCTACACCTTA. Encoded protein: CASSCNQGHNYGYTL.

The rearrangement uses TRBV4-1 and TRBJ1-5; 8 bases line up with TRBD1. Unmatched junction bases numbered 6, after V lost 1 base and J lost 4 bases. The CDR3 consists of 16 residues. Germline V gene data show CDR1 as MGHRA and CDR2 as YSYEKL. CDR3 protein: CASSQAAGGWNQPQHF. CDR3 DNA sequence: TGCGCCAGCAGCCAAGCGGCAGGGGGCTGGAATCAGCCCCAGCATTTT.

This clonotype appeared many times. The chain carries TRBV19 and TRBJ1-4; tentative D call: TRBD1 (5 bases). Trimming shortened V by 9 bases and J by 5 bases, and 22 bases separated the two germline ends. Germline CDR1 LNHDA, CDR2 SQIVND (reference sequence). The CDR3 length is 16 residues. DNA of the CDR3: TGTGCCAGCCGATCCAGGGAAGCGTCCGAAAATGAAAAACTGTTTTTT. Protein sequence: CASRSREASENEKLFF.

Comment on this clonotype: The conserved closing phenylalanine or tryptophan is absent in this CDR3, likely reflecting a read error. No DNA is shown, since the ends of the CDR3 on it are uncertain; the CDR3 is the one TCRdb lists. The gene calls are TRBV7-9 and TRBJ2-1. Termini included, the CDR3 measures 16 amino acids. Germline values: CDR1 SEHNR, CDR2 FQNEAQ (reference sequence). The CDR3 is CASRLLGICTYNEQII.

This clonotype has a handful of counts. The chain recombines TRBV14 with TRBJ2-1, with TRBD2 as a possible D gene (5 bases). Germline CDR1 SGHDN, CDR2 FVKESK. Trimming pared 5 bases from V and 5 bases from J, leaving 7 bases between. This CDR3 comprises 12 residues. The CDR3 region has the DNA TGTGCCAGCAGCGGGAGTCACAATGAGCAGTTCTTC. Translated, it gives CASSGSHNEQFF.

This clonotype was observed a few times. This chain uses TRBV9 with TRBJ1-2; D uncertain. CDR1 and CDR2 from the germline V gene are SGDLS and YYNGEE. V lost 0 bases to trimming and J lost 4 bases, with 7 bases between them. This CDR3 comprises 13 residues. This chain's CDR3 is CASSVATAYGYTF. The CDR3 DNA follows: TGTGCCAGCAGCGTAGCAACAGCCTATGGCTACACCTTC.

The chain joins TRBV29-1 to TRBJ2-5, with 9 bases identical to TRBD2. Trimming at V came to 4 bases and at J to 3 bases, leaving 9 bases not matched to a gene. The CDR3 contains 15 residues. Germline loops: CDR1 SQVTM, CDR2 ANQGSEA. CDR3: CSVGAVAGVKETQYF. Here the CDR3 DNA reads TGCAGCGTTGGAGCAGTAGCGGGAGTTAAAGAGACCCAGTACTTC.

The chain uses TRBV20-1 and TRBJ1-5; D may be TRBD1 (6 bases). With 6 bases removed from V and 13 bases from J, the gap between germline ends came to 31 bases. The CDR3 is made up of 16 amino acids. Germline CDR1 is DFQATT and CDR2 is SNEGSKA (reference sequence). CDR3 protein: CSADIPGQESNQPQHF. Written as DNA, the CDR3 is TGCAGTGCAGATATTCCGGGACAAGAAAGCAATCAACCACAGCATTTT.

Regarding this clonotype: An end of the junction differs from the germline gene, which may be a read error. V and J are TRBV12-3 or TRBV12-4 and TRBJ1-1; 8 bases are a match to TRBD1. CDR3 length equals 15 residues. For the CDR3, the DNA is TGTGCCAGCAGCCACCAGACAGGGGTTAACACTGAAGCTGTCTTT. Its translation: CASSHQTGVNTEAVF.

Details on this clonotype: This CDR3 is missing its conserved last phenylalanine or tryptophan, likely due to a read error. The chain employs TRBV2 and TRBJ1-6; D is ambiguous. The CDR3 length is 11 residues. The V gene's germline CDR1 is SNHLY and CDR2 FYNNEI. DNA for the CDR3: TGTGCGAGCAGTGCAGACTGGGCCCTCCACTGT. Residues: CASSADWALHC.

The sample holds a few counts of this clonotype. This rearrangement joins TRBV11-2 to TRBJ2-7; D unresolved. This CDR3 contains 17 residues. Germline V gene sequence: CDR1 SGHAT, CDR2 FQNNGV. Trimming removed 0 bases at V and 1 base at J, with 16 bases between. The CDR3 nucleotides read TGTGCCAGCAGCTTAGAATTTGGGCGCAGGCCGTCCTACGAGCAGTACTTC. This encodes CASSLEFGRRPSYEQYF. Looking up the rest from reference TRBV11-2 and TRBJ2-7 gives the full variable domain: EAGVAQSPRYKIIEKRQSVAFWCNPISGHATLYWYQQILGQGPKLLIQFQNNGVVDDSQLPKDRFSAERLKGVDSTLKIQPAKLEDSAVYLCASSLEFGRRPSYEQYFGPGTRLTVT.

A word on this clonotype: This likely comes from a read error, as the CDR3 has no conserved phenylalanine or tryptophan at its end. No DNA is shown, since the ends of the CDR3 on it are uncertain; the CDR3 is the one TCRdb lists. The rearrangement uses TRBV7-6 and TRBJ2-1; the listed D gene, TRBD1, was not tested against the DNA. The CDR3 length is 15 residues, termini included. The germline V gene encodes CDR1 SGHVS and CDR2 FNYEAQ. Here the CDR3 reads CDSSIGTGIYKEHFY.

As regards this clonotype: Because it lacks the conserved phenylalanine or tryptophan at the end, this CDR3 is likely a read error. The J gene is TRBJ1-2, the V gene TRBV7-6; possibly TRBD1 for D (6 bases). The CDR3 loop spans 15 amino acids. Germline lookup yields CDR1 SGHVS and CDR2 FNYEAQ. CDR3 DNA: TGTGCCAGCAGCTTGACCCCGGGACATAACTCTGGCTACACCTTA. Translated: CASSLTPGHNSGYTL.